One sample yielded the 19 T cell receptor beta chains listed below, sequenced in a study of blood T cell repertoires in COVID-19. Clones were sequenced by immunoSEQ multiplex PCR, and TCRdb holds only the in-frame ones, with some missing. The table lists around 73,000 clones, 80% to 85% of them singletons. The sequenced sample was peripheral blood. These receptors all stem from a human donor in a cohort sampled during active COVID-19.

The chain uses TRBV5-4 and TRBJ2-5; tentative D call: TRBD1 (6 bases). Deletions cut 4 bases from V and 3 bases from J, with 10 bases between. The CDR3 is 13 residues long. Germline V CDR1 and CDR2: SGHNT, YYREEE (reference sequence). The CDR3 reads CASSPRTEETQYF. CDR3 nucleotides: TGTGCCAGCAGCCCTCGGACAGAAGAGACCCAGTACTTC.

The table lists this clone with a count of one. CDR3 nucleotide sequence: TGTGCCAGCAGCCCTGGAGGACTAGCGGGGGGGTTTGTTGAGCAGTTCTTC. Translated, it gives CASSPGGLAGGFVEQFF. V is TRBV5-6 and J is TRBJ2-1; 15 nucleotides match TRBD2. The CDR3 is 17 amino acids. Germline CDR1 and CDR2: SGHDT and YYEEEE. The ends lost 4 bases at V and 9 bases at J; junction bases unmatched: 11.

The CDR3 is CASSLGLGDTGELFF. CDR3 sequence (DNA): TGTGCCAGCAGCTTAGGGCTAGGGGACACCGGGGAGCTGTTTTTT. The chain uses TRBV7-8 and TRBJ2-2; D possibly corresponds to TRBD1 (5 bases). The CDR3 is 15 residues long. V gave up 1 base and J gave up 3 bases, with 9 bases separating them. Germline lookup yields CDR1 SGHVS and CDR2 FQNEAQ. Using reference TRBV7-8 and TRBJ2-2 for the parts outside the CDR3, the full variable domain is GAGVSQSPRYKVAKRGQDVALRCDPISGHVSLFWYQQALGQGPEFLTYFQNEAQLDKSGLPSDRFFAERPEGSVSTLKIQRTQQEDSAVYLCASSLGLGDTGELFFGEGSRLTVL.

The rearrangement joins TRBV15 to TRBJ2-6, with D unresolved. The CDR3 covers 19 residues. V dropped 0 bases and J dropped 2 bases, with 17 bases sitting between them. Germline CDR1 is LNHNV and CDR2 is YYDKDF (reference sequence). In nucleotides, the CDR3 is TGTGCCACCAGCAGAGAATCAGGCAGGTTCCTTCCTGGGGCCAACGTCCTGACTTTC. Translation gives CATSRESGRFLPGANVLTF.

The chain carries TRBV27 and TRBJ1-5; 9 nucleotides line up with TRBD1. The CDR3 has 15 residues. Germline CDR1 is MNHEY and CDR2 is SMNVEV (reference sequence). The V gene end was trimmed by 6 bases and the J gene end by 7 bases; junction bases not matched to a gene: 10. The chain's CDR3 is CASRGGQGARQPQHF. As DNA, the CDR3 is TGTGCCAGCAGGGGGGGACAGGGCGCACGGCAGCCCCAGCATTTT.

The gene calls are TRBV16 and TRBJ2-3; tentative D call: TRBD1 (5 bases). The CDR3 runs to 13 residues. V lost 0 bases, J lost 14 bases, and 15 bases lay in between. The germline CDR1 and CDR2 sequences are KGHSY and FQNENV. CDR3 sequence reads: CASSQSMWGSRYF. The CDR3 DNA follows: TGTGCCAGCAGCCAATCGATGTGGGGCTCAAGGTATTTT.

CDR3 amino acids: CASSSTTGAWTQYF. CDR3 sequence (DNA): TGTGCCAGCAGCTCTACCACAGGGGCCTGGACGCAGTATTTT. The chain is built from TRBV7-3 and TRBJ2-3, with 7 bases fitting TRBD1. This CDR3 contains 14 residues. The germline gives CDR1 SGHTA, CDR2 FQGTGA. V was pared by 4 bases and J by 9 bases, with 10 bases of the junction left unmatched.

In its sample, this clone was seen a few times. The chain joins TRBV5-1 to TRBJ1-1; TRBD1 aligns across 9 bases. V trimming: 4 bases; J trimming: 4 bases; junction bases outside the gene matches: 8. Germline CDR1 reads SGHRS; CDR2 reads YFSETQ. The CDR3 covers 15 residues. The CDR3 DNA reads as TGCGCCAGCAGCGGGACAGGGCAAGGGATCACTGAAGCTTTCTTT. Protein: CASSGTGQGITEAFF.

This chain connects TRBV18 to TRBJ2-7; 14 nucleotides match TRBD2. Germline V gene sequence: CDR1 KGHSH, CDR2 LQKENI. V shed 3 bases and J 3 bases; nucleotides not matched to a gene: 1. CDR3 length: 15 amino acids. CDR3 DNA: TGTGCCAGCTCACCCGGGACTAGCGGGGGCTACGAGCAGTACTTC. As protein: CASSPGTSGGYEQYF.

V gene TRBV7-2 combines with J gene TRBJ1-6; D is undetermined. Germline loops: CDR1 SGHTA, CDR2 FQGNSA. V lost 1 base and J lost 11, with 15 bases in between. The CDR3 totals 15 residues. The CDR3 region is CASSLGDINGAPLHF. DNA for the CDR3: TGTGCCAGCAGCTTAGGTGACATTAATGGTGCACCCCTCCACTTT. The whole variable domain, filled in from reference TRBV7-2 and TRBJ1-6, reads GAGVSQSPSNKVTEKGKDVELRCDPISGHTALYWYRQSLGQGLEFLIYFQGNSAPDKSGLPSDRFSAERTGGSVSTLTIQRTQQEDSAVYLCASSLGDINGAPLHFGNGTRLTVT.

This clone was picked up a small number of times. This specimen includes other DNA sequences encoding the same CDR3. V usage is TRBV2 and J usage is TRBJ2-7, with TRBD2 matching 7 bases. Trimming cost V 4 bases and J 0 bases; bases outside gene matches: 6. CDR1 is SNHLY and CDR2 is FYNNEI in the germline V gene. The length of the CDR3 is 15 residues. The CDR3 bases are TGTGCCAGCAGTGCCGCGCGGGGGTTCTCCTACGAGCAGTACTTC. It translates to CASSAARGFSYEQYF.

This chain uses TRBV28 with TRBJ2-5; 8 nucleotides align to TRBD1. Trimming at V came to 4 bases and at J to 5 bases, leaving 3 bases not matched to a gene. The CDR3 contains 13 residues. Germline values: CDR1 MDHEN, CDR2 SYDVKM. The CDR3 spells CASSSGQVETQYF. CDR3 in DNA: TGTGCCAGCAGTTCGGGACAGGTCGAGACCCAGTACTTC. Variable domain in full (rest from reference TRBV28 and TRBJ2-5): DVKVTQSSRYLVKRTGEKVFLECVQDMDHENMFWYRQDPGLGLRLIYFSYDVKMKEKGDIPEGYSVSREKKERFSLILESASTNQTSMYLCASSSGQVETQYFGPGTRLLVL.

The V gene is TRBV19, the J gene TRBJ2-7, with 8 bases matching TRBD2. V dropped 5 bases and J dropped 6; count of bases not matched to a gene: 6. This CDR3 comprises 13 residues. Germline-derived CDR1 and CDR2 are LNHDA and SQIVND (reference sequence). CDR3 in amino acids: CASSLGLGTEQYF. CDR3 coding DNA: TGTGCCAGTAGTCTGGGACTAGGAACCGAGCAGTACTTC.

The chain combines TRBV9 with TRBJ2-3; 9 bases match TRBD2. CDR1 and CDR2 (germline): SGDLS, YYNGEE. V trimming: 0 bases; J trimming: 0 bases; junction bases outside the gene matches: 8. The CDR3 contains 18 residues. The CDR3 coding sequence is TGTGCCAGCAGCGTAGTCAGCGGGGGGAGCTCTAGCACAGATACGCAGTATTTT. Protein: CASSVVSGGSSSTDTQYF. The whole variable domain, remainder taken from reference TRBV9 and TRBJ2-3, is DSGVTQTPKHLITATGQRVTLRCSPRSGDLSVYWYQQSLDQGLQFLIQYYNGEERAKGNILERFSAQQFPDLHSELNLSSLELGDSALYFCASSVVSGGSSSTDTQYFGPGTRLTVL.

CDR3 residues: CASSPKIYYTF. The DNA for the CDR3 is TGTGCCAGCAGCCCTAAGATTTACTACACCTTC. The chain has TRBV2 and TRBJ1-2, with no clear D. Trimming pared 6 bases from V and 10 bases from J, leaving 12 bases between. CDR1 SNHLY and CDR2 FYNNEI come from the germline V gene. CDR3 length: 11 amino acids.

J is TRBJ1-6 and V is TRBV10-3; a possible D gene is TRBD1 (6 bases). The CDR3 has 11 amino acids. V shed 6 bases and J shed 14 bases, with 11 bases lying between them. CDR1 and CDR2 (germline): ENHRY, SYGVKD. The CDR3 DNA reads TGTGCCATCAGCACAGGGCAGGCCCTCCACTTT. Amino acid sequence: CAISTGQALHF.

The V and J genes are TRBV19 and TRBJ2-5, with TRBD1 matching 7 bases. This CDR3 contains 14 residues. V was pared by 4 bases and J by 5 bases, with 7 bases of the junction left unmatched. CDR1 and CDR2 from the germline V gene are LNHDA and SQIVND (reference sequence). CDR3 coding DNA: TGTGCCAGTAGTACAGACAGGGCAACTGAGACCCAGTACTTC. Translation: CASSTDRATETQYF.

The chain couples TRBV6-6 to TRBJ1-5; no reliable D call. The CDR3 runs 12 residues. From germline, CDR1 is MNHNY and CDR2 SVGAGI (reference sequence). Deletions cut 2 bases from V and 6 bases from J, with 5 bases between. The CDR3 DNA follows: TGTGCCAGCAGTTACCTCGGTCAGCCCCAGCATTTT. Translated, it gives CASSYLGQPQHF.

This rearrangement joins TRBV5-6 to TRBJ2-7; possible D gene TRBD1, 5 bases. The CDR3 extends over 12 amino acids. Germline CDR1 SGHDT, CDR2 YYEEEE. V shed 4 bases and J shed 4 bases, with 9 bases lying between them. The CDR3 DNA sequence: TGTGCCAGCAGCCTGGACATTTACGAGCAGTACTTC. Amino acid sequence: CASSLDIYEQYF.